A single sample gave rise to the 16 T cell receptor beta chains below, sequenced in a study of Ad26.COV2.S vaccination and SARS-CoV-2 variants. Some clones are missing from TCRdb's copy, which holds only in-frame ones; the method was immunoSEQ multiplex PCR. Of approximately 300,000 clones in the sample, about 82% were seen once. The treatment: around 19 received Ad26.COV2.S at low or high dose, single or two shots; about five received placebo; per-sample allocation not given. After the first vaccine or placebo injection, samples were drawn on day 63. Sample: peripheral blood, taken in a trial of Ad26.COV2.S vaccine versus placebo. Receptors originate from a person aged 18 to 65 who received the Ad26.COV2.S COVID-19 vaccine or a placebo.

As DNA, the CDR3 is TGTGCCAGCAGCTTAGCGAATCACAGGGGCGCGGGCTACAATGAGCAGTTCTTC. It is translated as CASSLANHRGAGYNEQFF. The chain carries TRBV7-8 and TRBJ2-1; 7 bases agree with TRBD1. V lost 0 bases and J lost 3; bases outside the gene matches: 11. From germline, CDR1 is SGHVS and CDR2 FQNEAQ. The length of the CDR3 is 18 residues.

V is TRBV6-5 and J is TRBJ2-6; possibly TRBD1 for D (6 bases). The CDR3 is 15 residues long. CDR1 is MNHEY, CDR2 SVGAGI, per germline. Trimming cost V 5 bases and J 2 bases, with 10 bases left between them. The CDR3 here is CASSPRGTGANVLTF. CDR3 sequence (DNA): TGTGCCAGCAGTCCCAGGGGAACTGGGGCCAACGTCCTGACTTTC.

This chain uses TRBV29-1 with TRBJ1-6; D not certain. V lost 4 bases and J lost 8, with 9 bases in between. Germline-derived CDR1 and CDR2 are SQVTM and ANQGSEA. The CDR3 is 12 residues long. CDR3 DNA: TGCAGCGTTGGGACCGGGGATTCACCCCTCCACTTT. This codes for CSVGTGDSPLHF.

The chain's CDR3 is CASSLRLGGRVGSPLHF. In DNA, the CDR3 is TGTGCCAGCAGTTTACGCCTGGGGGGCAGGGTTGGGTCACCCCTCCACTTT. The chain couples TRBV28 to TRBJ1-6, with D perhaps matching TRBD1 (6 bases). The CDR3 contains 17 residues. Germline CDR1 reads MDHEN; CDR2 reads SYDVKM. Between the trimmed V and J ends, which lost 2 bases and 10 bases, there was a span of 21 bases.

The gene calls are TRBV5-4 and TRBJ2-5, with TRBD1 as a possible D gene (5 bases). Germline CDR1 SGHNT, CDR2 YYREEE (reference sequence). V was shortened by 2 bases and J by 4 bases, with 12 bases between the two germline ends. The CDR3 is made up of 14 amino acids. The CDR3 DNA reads TGTGCCAGCAGCTTTAGCACAGGCGGAGAGACCCAGTACTTC. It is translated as CASSFSTGGETQYF.

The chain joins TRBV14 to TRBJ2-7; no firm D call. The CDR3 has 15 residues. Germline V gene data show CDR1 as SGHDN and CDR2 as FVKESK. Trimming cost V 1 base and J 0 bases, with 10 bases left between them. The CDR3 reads CASSQAGRSSYEQYF. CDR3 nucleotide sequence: TGTGCCAGCAGCCAAGCCGGCAGGAGCTCCTACGAGCAGTACTTC.

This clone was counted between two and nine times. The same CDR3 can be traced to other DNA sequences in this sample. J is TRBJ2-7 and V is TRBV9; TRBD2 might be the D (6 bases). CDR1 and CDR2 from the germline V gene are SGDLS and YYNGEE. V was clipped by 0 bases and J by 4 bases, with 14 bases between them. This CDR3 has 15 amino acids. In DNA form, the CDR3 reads TGTGCCAGCAGCGTAGAAAAGGGAGGTGGATACGAGCAGTACTTC. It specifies CASSVEKGGGYEQYF. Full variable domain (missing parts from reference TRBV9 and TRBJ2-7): DSGVTQTPKHLITATGQRVTLRCSPRSGDLSVYWYQQSLDQGLQFLIQYYNGEERAKGNILERFSAQQFPDLHSELNLSSLELGDSALYFCASSVEKGGGYEQYFGPGTRLTVT.

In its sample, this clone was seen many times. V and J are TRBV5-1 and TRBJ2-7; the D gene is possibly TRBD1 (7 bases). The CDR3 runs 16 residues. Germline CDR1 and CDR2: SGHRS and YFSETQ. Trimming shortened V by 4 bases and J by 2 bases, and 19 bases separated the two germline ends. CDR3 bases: TGCGCCAGCAGCCCGCGCGGGACAGCTTCTACCTACGAGCAGTACTTC. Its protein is CASSPRGTASTYEQYF.

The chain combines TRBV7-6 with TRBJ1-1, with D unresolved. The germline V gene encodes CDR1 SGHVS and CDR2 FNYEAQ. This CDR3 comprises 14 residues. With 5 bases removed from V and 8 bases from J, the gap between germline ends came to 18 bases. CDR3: CASSNSAREYEAFF. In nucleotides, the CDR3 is TGTGCCAGCAGCAACTCGGCCCGGGAATACGAAGCTTTCTTT.

The CDR3 bases are TGTGCCAGCAGTCGACAGGGATACAATGAGCAGTTCTTC. Encoded protein: CASSRQGYNEQFF. The V gene is TRBV7-3, the J gene TRBJ2-1, with 7 bases lining up with TRBD1. CDR3 size: 13 residues. Germline lookup yields CDR1 SGHTA and CDR2 FQGTGA. The trim removed 6 bases at V and 4 bases at J, leaving 3 bases unmatched.

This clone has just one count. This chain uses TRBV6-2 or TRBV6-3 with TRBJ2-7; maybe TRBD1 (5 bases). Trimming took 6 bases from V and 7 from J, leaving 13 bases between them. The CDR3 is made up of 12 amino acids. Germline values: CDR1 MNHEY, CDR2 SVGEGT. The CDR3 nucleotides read TGTGCCAGCAGCCCCAGGGTCTGGGAGCAGTACTTC. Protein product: CASSPRVWEQYF.

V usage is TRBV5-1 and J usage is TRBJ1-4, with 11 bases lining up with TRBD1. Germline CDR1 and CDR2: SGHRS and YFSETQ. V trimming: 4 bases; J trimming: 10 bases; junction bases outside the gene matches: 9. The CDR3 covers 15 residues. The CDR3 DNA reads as TGCGCCAGCAGCCCCGGGGACAGGGGGGATGGAAAACTGTTTTTT. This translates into CASSPGDRGDGKLFF.

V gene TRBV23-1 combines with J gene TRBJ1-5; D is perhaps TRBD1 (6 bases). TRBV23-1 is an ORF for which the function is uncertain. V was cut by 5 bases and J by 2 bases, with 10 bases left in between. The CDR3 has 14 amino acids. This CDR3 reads CASSFRGGNQPQHF. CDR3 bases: TGCGCCAGCAGTTTCAGGGGTGGCAATCAGCCCCAGCATTTT.

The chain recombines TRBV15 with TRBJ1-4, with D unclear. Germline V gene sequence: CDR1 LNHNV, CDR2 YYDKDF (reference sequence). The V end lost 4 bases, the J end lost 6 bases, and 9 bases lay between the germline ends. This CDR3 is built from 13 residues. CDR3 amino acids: CATSTPEDEKLFF. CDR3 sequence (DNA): TGTGCCACCAGCACCCCCGAGGATGAAAAACTGTTTTTT. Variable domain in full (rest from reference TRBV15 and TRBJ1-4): DAMVIQNPRYQVTQFGKPVTLSCSQTLNHNVMYWYQQKSSQAPKLLFHYYDKDFNNEADTPDNFQSRRPNTSFCFLDIRSPGLGDTAMYLCATSTPEDEKLFFGSGTQLSVL.

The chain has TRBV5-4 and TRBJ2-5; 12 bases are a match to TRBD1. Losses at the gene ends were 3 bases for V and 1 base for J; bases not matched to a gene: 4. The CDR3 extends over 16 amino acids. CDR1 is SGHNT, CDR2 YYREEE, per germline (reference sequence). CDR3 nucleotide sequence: TGTGCCAGCAGCTCACGGGACAGGGGGCTCCAAGAGACCCAGTACTTC. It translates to CASSSRDRGLQETQYF.

The CDR3 nucleotides read TGTGCCACCAGCAGAGATAGGGCAGGACATGAAAAACTGTTTTTT. This codes for CATSRDRAGHEKLFF. This rearrangement joins TRBV15 to TRBJ1-4; D remains ambiguous. V lost 0 bases and J 6 bases, leaving 11 bases between the germline ends. Germline-derived CDR1 and CDR2 are LNHNV and YYDKDF (reference sequence). This CDR3 has 15 residues.